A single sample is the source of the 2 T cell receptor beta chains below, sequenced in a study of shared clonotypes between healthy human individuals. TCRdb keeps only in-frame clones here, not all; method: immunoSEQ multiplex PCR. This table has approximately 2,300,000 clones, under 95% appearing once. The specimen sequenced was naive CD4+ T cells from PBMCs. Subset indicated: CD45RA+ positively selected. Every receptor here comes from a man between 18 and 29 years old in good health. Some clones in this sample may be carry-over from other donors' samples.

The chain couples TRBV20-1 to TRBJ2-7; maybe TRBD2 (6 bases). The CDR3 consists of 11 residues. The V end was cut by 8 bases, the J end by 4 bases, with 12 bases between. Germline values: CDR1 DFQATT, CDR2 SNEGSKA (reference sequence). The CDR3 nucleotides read TGCAGTTCCGCGCGGGGATACGAGCAGTACTTC. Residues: CSSARGYEQYF.

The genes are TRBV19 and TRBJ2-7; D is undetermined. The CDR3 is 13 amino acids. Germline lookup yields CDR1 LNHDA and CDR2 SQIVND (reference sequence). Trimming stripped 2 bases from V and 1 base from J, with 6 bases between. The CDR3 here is CASSIPASYEQYF. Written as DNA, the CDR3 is TGTGCCAGTAGTATACCAGCTTCCTACGAGCAGTACTTC.